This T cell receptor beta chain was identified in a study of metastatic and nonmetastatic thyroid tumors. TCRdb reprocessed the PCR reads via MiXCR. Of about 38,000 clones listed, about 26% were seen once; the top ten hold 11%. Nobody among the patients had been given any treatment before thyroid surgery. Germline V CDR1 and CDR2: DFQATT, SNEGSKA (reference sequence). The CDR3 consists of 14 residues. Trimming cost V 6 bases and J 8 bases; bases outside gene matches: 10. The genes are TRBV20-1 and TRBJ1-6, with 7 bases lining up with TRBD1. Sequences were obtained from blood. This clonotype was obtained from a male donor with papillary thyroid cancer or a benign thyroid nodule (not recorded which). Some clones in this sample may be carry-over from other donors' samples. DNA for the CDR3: TGCAGTGCAACTCAACAGGGGCGTCATTCACCCCTCCACTTT. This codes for CSATQQGRHSPLHF.